This record covers a single T cell receptor beta chain. The data derive from a study of blood T cell repertoires in COVID-19. Study as a whole: Some COVID-19 samples were acute and others convalescent; all came from the United States, Italy and Spain. PBMCs, B-cell-depleted T cells, or T cells were the source of the cDNA or gDNA that made up the material.

How the authors handled the data: Researchers report that nucleated cell counts were estimated from reference gene primer amplification. Profiling relied on immunoSEQ multiplex PCR, and the TCRdb table lists in-frame clones only, not all of them. V, J and clone size reflect that table, while D and trimming were determined from the DNA. Counted here are over 40,000 clones, 86% occurring once; the ten biggest clones make up approximately 15%. Germline-derived CDR1 and CDR2 are LNHNV and YYDKDF (reference sequence). This CDR3 is built from 16 residues. V gave up 5 bases and J gave up 5 bases; unmatched junction bases: 9.

The chain combines TRBV15 with TRBJ2-1; 10 bases fit TRBD2. The receptor was derived from a human donor in a cohort sampled during active COVID-19. Sequencing was carried out using peripheral blood. In nucleotides, the CDR3 is TGTGCCACCAGCGACACAACTAGCGGGACGAACAATGAGCAGTTCTTC. It encodes CATSDTTSGTNNEQFF.